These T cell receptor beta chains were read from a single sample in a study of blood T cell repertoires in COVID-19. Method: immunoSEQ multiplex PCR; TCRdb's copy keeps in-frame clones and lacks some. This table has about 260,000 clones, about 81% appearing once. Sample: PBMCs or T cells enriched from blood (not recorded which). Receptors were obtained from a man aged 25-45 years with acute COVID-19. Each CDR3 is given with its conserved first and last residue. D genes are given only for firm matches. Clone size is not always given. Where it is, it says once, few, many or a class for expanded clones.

cdr3_aa: CSASGGQGQPQHF
cdr3_nt: TGCAGTGCTAGTGGGGGGCAGGGTCAGCCCCAGCATTTT
d_call: .
j_call: TRBJ1-5
clone_size: .
v_call: TRBV20-1

cdr3_aa: CASSLEGGAEAFF
cdr3_nt: TGTGCCAGCAGCTTAGAGGGGGGTGCAGAAGCTTTCTTT
d_call: .
j_call: TRBJ1-1
clone_size: .
v_call: TRBV11-3

cdr3_aa: CASSPSGGGGTEAFF
cdr3_nt: TGTGCCAGCTCACCTTCCGGGGGAGGGGGCACTGAAGCTTTCTTT
d_call: .
j_call: TRBJ1-1
clone_size: .
v_call: TRBV18

cdr3_aa: CASSLTSALWAYNEQFF
cdr3_nt: TGTGCCAGCAGCTTGACTAGCGCCCTATGGGCTTACAATGAGCAGTTCTTC
d_call: TRBD2
j_call: TRBJ2-1
clone_size: once
v_call: TRBV11-3

cdr3_aa: CASSLAADTQYF
cdr3_nt: TGTGCCAGCAGCTTGGCAGCAGATACGCAGTATTTT
d_call: .
j_call: TRBJ2-3
clone_size: .
v_call: TRBV7-2

cdr3_aa: CASGWGDTEAFF
cdr3_nt: TGTGCTAGTGGCTGGGGCGACACTGAAGCTTTCTTT
d_call: .
j_call: TRBJ1-1
clone_size: once
v_call: TRBV12-5

cdr3_aa: CASSLTSAMRETQYF
cdr3_nt: TGTGCCAGCAGTCTGACTAGCGCAATGAGAGAGACCCAGTACTTC
d_call: TRBD2
j_call: TRBJ2-5
clone_size: .
v_call: TRBV28

cdr3_aa: CASSPPGGSRNSPLHF
cdr3_nt: TGTGCCAGCAGCCCCCCCGGAGGCAGTCGCAATTCACCCCTCCACTTT
d_call: .
j_call: TRBJ1-6
clone_size: .
v_call: TRBV7-9

cdr3_aa: CASSPIGQDNSPLHF
cdr3_nt: TGTGCCAGCAGCCCAATAGGACAGGATAATTCACCCCTCCACTTT
d_call: TRBD1
j_call: TRBJ1-6
clone_size: .
v_call: TRBV5-6

cdr3_aa: CASIVRRGSTEAFF
cdr3_nt: TGTGCCAGTATTGTGCGGAGAGGAAGCACTGAAGCTTTCTTT
d_call: .
j_call: TRBJ1-1
clone_size: .
v_call: TRBV19

cdr3_aa: CASSLGQGVPGELFF
cdr3_nt: TGCGCCAGCAGCTTGGGACAGGGTGTCCCCGGGGAGCTGTTTTTT
d_call: TRBD1
j_call: TRBJ2-2
clone_size: .
v_call: TRBV5-1

cdr3_aa: CASGKSGSGNTIYF
cdr3_nt: TGTGCCAGTGGCAAGTCAGGCTCTGGAAACACCATATATTTT
d_call: .
j_call: TRBJ1-3
clone_size: .
v_call: TRBV19

cdr3_aa: CASSQLPGTANMNTEAFF
cdr3_nt: TGTGCCAGCAGCCAACTACCCGGGACAGCCAATATGAACACTGAAGCTTTCTTT
d_call: TRBD1
j_call: TRBJ1-1
clone_size: few
v_call: TRBV4-2

cdr3_aa: CASSPLWGGGEYSNQPQHF
cdr3_nt: TGTGCCAGCAGCCCCCTGTGGGGTGGGGGGGAATATAGCAATCAGCCCCAGCATTTT
d_call: .
j_call: TRBJ1-5
clone_size: .
v_call: TRBV4-2

cdr3_aa: CASSVGQGIQEKLFF
cdr3_nt: TGTGCCAGCAGCGTAGGTCAGGGGATTCAAGAAAAACTGTTTTTT
d_call: .
j_call: TRBJ1-4
clone_size: few
v_call: TRBV9

cdr3_aa: CASSLTGNNSPLHF
cdr3_nt: TGTGCCAGCAGCCTTACAGGGAACAATTCACCCCTCCACTTT
d_call: .
j_call: TRBJ1-6
clone_size: .
v_call: TRBV6-5

cdr3_aa: CASSLDRQLTYGYTF
cdr3_nt: TGTGCCAGCAGCTTGGACAGGCAGCTAACCTATGGCTACACCTTC
d_call: TRBD1
j_call: TRBJ1-2
clone_size: .
v_call: TRBV7-2

cdr3_aa: CATSRDRDWETQYF
cdr3_nt: TGTGCCACCAGCCGGGACAGGGATTGGGAGACCCAGTACTTC
d_call: TRBD1
j_call: TRBJ2-5
clone_size: .
v_call: TRBV24-1

cdr3_aa: CASSLEPYRGEAFF
cdr3_nt: TGTGCCAGCTCATTGGAACCGTACAGGGGAGAAGCTTTCTTT
d_call: TRBD1
j_call: TRBJ1-1
clone_size: once
v_call: TRBV5-6

cdr3_aa: CASQGSEKLFF
cdr3_nt: TGTGCCAGCCAGGGATCAGAAAAACTGTTTTTT
d_call: .
j_call: TRBJ1-4
clone_size: .
v_call: TRBV28

cdr3_aa: CASSLISGDTGELFF
cdr3_nt: TGTGCCAGCAGCTTAATTAGCGGGGATACCGGGGAGCTGTTTTTT
d_call: TRBD2
j_call: TRBJ2-2
clone_size: .
v_call: TRBV11-2

cdr3_aa: CASSSSPHRGGTGANVLTF
cdr3_nt: TGCGCCAGCAGCTCCAGCCCGCACAGGGGAGGTACTGGGGCCAACGTCCTGACTTTC
d_call: .
j_call: TRBJ2-6
clone_size: .
v_call: TRBV5-1

cdr3_aa: CASSKPEERETQYF
cdr3_nt: TGTGCCAGCAGTAAGCCGGAGGAACGGGAGACCCAGTACTTC
d_call: .
j_call: TRBJ2-5
clone_size: .
v_call: TRBV6-5

cdr3_aa: CSVASARPGNTIYF
cdr3_nt: TGCAGCGTTGCATCTGCCAGGCCTGGAAACACCATATATTTT
d_call: .
j_call: TRBJ1-3
clone_size: .
v_call: TRBV29-1

cdr3_aa: CASSLTLPGYSYNEQFF
cdr3_nt: TGTGCCAGCAGTTTAACCCTACCGGGGTACTCTTACAATGAGCAGTTCTTC
d_call: .
j_call: TRBJ2-1
clone_size: once
v_call: TRBV6-2/TRBV6-3

cdr3_aa: CASKLAGGYNEQFF
cdr3_nt: TGTGCCAGCAAACTAGCGGGGGGTTACAATGAGCAGTTCTTC
d_call: TRBD2
j_call: TRBJ2-1
clone_size: .
v_call: TRBV7-8

cdr3_aa: CAVRDRANTEAFF
cdr3_nt: TGTGCCGTGCGGGACAGGGCGAACACTGAAGCTTTCTTT
d_call: TRBD1
j_call: TRBJ1-1
clone_size: .
v_call: TRBV6-5

cdr3_aa: CSASQTARNTEAFF
cdr3_nt: TGCAGTGCTAGTCAAACAGCCAGGAACACTGAAGCTTTCTTT
d_call: .
j_call: TRBJ1-1
clone_size: .
v_call: TRBV20-1

cdr3_aa: CASTGTGPGKLFF
cdr3_nt: TGTGCCAGTACCGGGACAGGCCCCGGGAAACTGTTTTTT
d_call: TRBD1
j_call: TRBJ1-4
clone_size: once
v_call: TRBV28

cdr3_aa: CASINGGQGNGYTF
cdr3_nt: TGTGCCAGCATCAACGGCGGGCAGGGGAATGGCTACACCTTC
d_call: .
j_call: TRBJ1-2
clone_size: .
v_call: TRBV6-5

cdr3_aa: CASSQSSRPQHF
cdr3_nt: TGTGCCAGCTCACAAAGCTCGCGGCCCCAGCATTTT
d_call: .
j_call: TRBJ1-5
clone_size: .
v_call: TRBV18

cdr3_aa: CASSSGYGQPQHF
cdr3_nt: TGTGCCAGCAGTTCAGGGTATGGTCAGCCCCAGCATTTT
d_call: .
j_call: TRBJ1-5
clone_size: .
v_call: TRBV6-5

cdr3_aa: CSVGGTGPNTEAFF
cdr3_nt: TGCAGCGTGGGGGGGACAGGGCCAAACACTGAAGCTTTCTTT
d_call: TRBD1
j_call: TRBJ1-1
clone_size: .
v_call: TRBV29-1

cdr3_aa: CASSLVRGDDGEQFF
cdr3_nt: TGCGCCAGCAGCTTGGTACGGGGGGACGACGGTGAGCAGTTCTTC
d_call: TRBD2
j_call: TRBJ2-1
clone_size: .
v_call: TRBV5-1

cdr3_aa: CASSLGQGRGSQETQYF
cdr3_nt: TGTGCCAGCAGTTTGGGTCAGGGCAGAGGAAGCCAAGAGACCCAGTACTTC
d_call: .
j_call: TRBJ2-5
clone_size: once
v_call: TRBV28

cdr3_aa: CASSLEDRSFSPLHF
cdr3_nt: TGCGCCAGCAGCTTGGAGGACAGGAGTTTTTCACCCCTCCACTTT
d_call: TRBD1
j_call: TRBJ1-6
clone_size: .
v_call: TRBV5-1

cdr3_aa: CASSLGSSADTIYF
cdr3_nt: TGTGCCAGCAGCTTAGGGAGCTCGGCGGACACCATATATTTT
d_call: .
j_call: TRBJ1-3
clone_size: once
v_call: TRBV11-2

cdr3_aa: CASSVTSGGTTDTQYF
cdr3_nt: TGTGCCAGCTCAGTGACTAGCGGGGGGACCACAGATACGCAGTATTTT
d_call: TRBD2
j_call: TRBJ2-3
clone_size: .
v_call: TRBV18

cdr3_aa: CSVEASGGFTDTQYF
cdr3_nt: TGCAGCGTCGAGGCGTCCGGGGGTTTTACAGATACGCAGTATTTT
d_call: .
j_call: TRBJ2-3
clone_size: .
v_call: TRBV29-1

cdr3_aa: CASSLTQGPTGELFF
cdr3_nt: TGTGCCAGCAGTTTGACACAGGGGCCCACCGGGGAGCTGTTTTTT
d_call: TRBD1
j_call: TRBJ2-2
clone_size: .
v_call: TRBV7-9

cdr3_aa: CASSSVGAGDTQYF
cdr3_nt: TGTGCCAGCAGCTCAGTGGGGGCCGGGGATACGCAGTATTTT
d_call: .
j_call: TRBJ2-3
clone_size: once
v_call: TRBV11-2